Sequencing of this TCR beta chain was carried out in a study of T cells in localized non-small cell lung cancer. Study-wide findings and caveats: A median around 57 of the top 100 tumor clones appeared in adjacent lung. Uninvolved adjacent lung showed the highest T cell clonality, exceeding tumor.

The assay was immunoSEQ multiplex PCR, and TCRdb's table has in-frame clones only and misses some. The sample carries around 130,000 clones, about 89% recorded once. In the case of this clone: Its antigen is unidentified.

Trimming at V came to 4 bases and at J to 2 bases, leaving 7 bases not matched to a gene. CDR1 SGDLS and CDR2 YYNGEE come from the germline V gene. This CDR3 has 16 amino acids. The chain links TRBV9 to TRBJ2-7; 12 bases fit TRBD2. The specimen was peripheral blood, collected before any cancer treatment. The receptor's source is a female donor aged 60 or older with stage I lung adenocarcinoma. CDR3 sequence: CASSFGLAGPTYEQYF. The CDR3 DNA follows: TGTGCCAGCAGCTTCGGACTAGCGGGACCTACCTACGAGCAGTACTTC. Drawing the rest from reference TRBV9 and TRBJ2-7, the complete variable domain is DSGVTQTPKHLITATGQRVTLRCSPRSGDLSVYWYQQSLDQGLQFLIQYYNGEERAKGNILERFSAQQFPDLHSELNLSSLELGDSALYFCASSFGLAGPTYEQYFGPGTRLTVT.